The present entry profiles one TCR beta chain with its context. Assay: immunoSEQ multiplex PCR; the TCRdb copy retains only in-frame clones and omits some. The sample yields 75,000 to 95,000 clones, around 90% seen once. The source of the sample is a study of technical replicates of blood from a handful of donors. CDR1 and CDR2 (germline): SGHDT, YYEEEE. The CDR3 consists of 17 residues. Trimming left V 0 bases short and J 5 bases short, with 21 bases between. The TCR was taken from a human donor in good health. Sequencing used T cells isolated from PBMCs. This chain links TRBV5-6 with TRBJ2-7; weak D call: TRBD1 (6 bases). For the CDR3, the DNA is TGTGCCAGCAGCTTGGCGTACGAGTCCAGGGGTGGCGACGAGCAGTACTTC. Protein product: CASSLAYESRGGDEQYF.